Presented here are 5 T cell receptor beta chains from one specimen sequenced in a study of shared clonotypes between healthy human individuals. The data were produced by immunoSEQ multiplex PCR, yet TCRdb's version contains in-frame clones alone and is incomplete. The sample yields about 380,000 clones, 95% to 97% seen once. Sequencing input: memory CD8+ T cells sorted from blood. The subset here: CD45RO+ cells pooled with CCR7-negative TemRA cells. The receptor source for this set is a man under 40 in good health.

V is TRBV4-1 and J is TRBJ2-3; TRBD2 aligns across 10 bases. V lost 8 bases, J lost 4 bases, and 6 bases stayed unmatched. Germline V gene data show CDR1 as MGHRA and CDR2 as YSYEKL. The CDR3 covers 14 residues. CDR3 bases: TGCGCCAGCCAGCGGGAGGGCCGGTCAGATACGCAGTATTTT. Amino acids: CASQREGRSDTQYF.

This clone appeared once. The rearrangement joins TRBV5-4 to TRBJ1-1; possibly TRBD1 for D (5 bases). This CDR3 is built from 17 residues. The V gene's germline CDR1 is SGHNT and CDR2 YYREEE (reference sequence). Trimming left V 1 base short and J 0 bases short, with 16 bases between. Here the CDR3 reads CASSLKVTGTMNTEAFF. The CDR3 region has the DNA TGTGCCAGCAGCTTGAAGGTCACAGGAACCATGAACACTGAAGCTTTCTTT.

J is TRBJ2-5 and V is TRBV20-1, with D unresolved. Germline V gene sequence: CDR1 DFQATT, CDR2 SNEGSKA (reference sequence). Trimming stripped 5 bases from V and 0 bases from J, with 4 bases between. The CDR3 runs to 11 residues. This CDR3 is CSALNQETQYF. The CDR3 region has the DNA TGCAGTGCTCTAAACCAAGAGACCCAGTACTTC.

The rearrangement uses TRBV30 and TRBJ2-3; 12 bases align to TRBD2. Trimming removed 0 bases from V and 4 bases from J; junction bases left unmatched: 2. CDR3 size: 15 residues. Germline CDR1 reads GTSNPN; CDR2 reads SVGIG (reference sequence). The CDR3 nucleotides are TGTGCCTGGAGTGTACTAGCGGGAGGCCCAGATACGCAGTATTTT. This translates into CAWSVLAGGPDTQYF.

This chain connects TRBV7-9 to TRBJ2-6; D not resolved. The germline V and J ends were trimmed by 7 bases and 0 bases, with 7 bases remaining between them. From germline, CDR1 is SEHNR and CDR2 FQNEAQ (reference sequence). The CDR3 loop spans 14 amino acids. The CDR3 region is CASTRLSGANVLTF. The DNA for the CDR3 is TGTGCCAGCACCCGTCTCTCTGGGGCCAACGTCCTGACTTTC.